These T cell receptor beta chains were read from a single sample in a study of T cells in Graves' hyperthyroidism and ophthalmopathy. One entry per CDR3 protein, called by TCRdb with MiXCR from the multiplex PCR reads. This sample yields 35,000 to 45,000 distinct CDR3 sequences, of which around 56% are seen a single time; 15% to 20% belongs to the top ten. The sequenced material came from blood. These receptors were obtained from a man aged 35 to 55 with Graves' ophthalmopathy. CDR3s include the opening cysteine and the closing phenylalanine or tryptophan. A D gene is named only where the DNA matches it firmly. Clone sizes are given selectively: once, few, many, or a class where the clone is expanded.

>many|TRBD2|TRBJ2-3|TRBV6-5
TGTGCCAGCAGACCCCAGCGACTAGCGGGGGGGGCGTGGGATACGCAGTATTTT
CASRPQRLAGGAWDTQYF
>many|.|TRBJ2-6|TRBV7-9
TGTGCCAGCAGCTTAGCAAGGGCTGGGGTCTCTGGGGCCAACGTCCTGACTTTC
CASSLARAGVSGANVLTF
>.|.|TRBJ1-5|TRBV20-1
TGCAGTGCTAGTGGAGATCAAGAGACCCAGCATTTT
CSASGDQETQHF
>.|.|TRBJ1-2|TRBV10-1
TGCGCCAGCAGTGACGGAGCGGAAGGTGGCGGCTACACCTTC
CASSDGAEGGGYTF
>many|TRBD2|TRBJ2-5|TRBV2
TGTGCCAGTAAGCTAGCGGGGGAAGAGACCCAGTACTTC
CASKLAGEETQYF
>many|TRBD1|TRBJ2-2|TRBV6-5
TGTGCCAGCAGCCCAGGGGGCACCGGGGAGCTGTTTTTT
CASSPGGTGELFF
>once|.|TRBJ1-1|TRBV29-1
TGCAGCGTTGAATGGGCTATGAACACTGAAGCTTTCTTT
CSVEWAMNTEAFF
>many|TRBD1|TRBJ2-7|TRBV4-1
TGCGCCAGCAGCCCGCGACAGGGAAGGGACGAGCAGTACTTC
CASSPRQGRDEQYF
>.|.|TRBJ2-2|TRBV7-9
TGTGCCAGCAGCTGGCGGACCGGATCCGGGGAGCTGTTTTTT
CASSWRTGSGELFF
>.|TRBD1|TRBJ2-5|TRBV20-1
TGCGGTGCCACGACAGGGGGCGAGTACCAAGAGACTCAGTACTTC
CGATTGGEYQETQYF
>many|.|TRBJ2-1|TRBV12-3/TRBV12-4
TGTGCCAGCACTATATGGGGACGATCGGATTACAATGAGCAGTTCTTC
CASTIWGRSDYNEQFF
>.|.|TRBJ2-5|TRBV27
TGTGCCAGCAGTTTAGGGGGCCCTGGTTCCAATCAGCCCCAGTACTTC
CASSLGGPGSNQPQYF
>.|TRBD1|TRBJ1-6|TRBV27
TGTGCCAGCAGCTGGACAGGGGATTCACCCCTCCACTTT
CASSWTGDSPLHF
>once|.|TRBJ2-7|TRBV29-1
TGCAGCGTTGAAGAAGTACTAGGGGTGGCGCAGGGAGAGCAGTACTTC
CSVEEVLGVAQGEQYF
>many|.|TRBJ1-5|TRBV5-4
TGTGCCAGCAGCTGGGAGGGGGGACAGCCCCAGCATTTT
CASSWEGGQPQHF
>many|.|TRBJ1-2|TRBV19
TGTGCCAGTAGTAAGGACATTAACTATGGCTACACCTTC
CASSKDINYGYTF
>.|.|TRBJ2-7|TRBV7-2
TGTGCCAGCAGCTTCGTTGCAGGGAGGAACGAACAGTACTTC
CASSFVAGRNEQYF
>.|TRBD2|TRBJ2-1|TRBV7-9
TGTGCCAGCAGCTTAGGGTTCGGGACTAGCGCGGGGAATGAGCAGTTCTTC
CASSLGFGTSAGNEQFF
>few|.|TRBJ1-1|TRBV29-1
TGCAGCGTAGCCTCGAACACTGAAGCTTTCTTT
CSVASNTEAFF
>many|.|TRBJ1-2|TRBV6-4
TGTGCCAGCAGTGATGGCCGGGGGCATGGCTACACCTTC
CASSDGRGHGYTF
>many|.|TRBJ2-5|TRBV7-9
TGTGCCAGCAGCTTAGCGAGCCAACAAGAGACCCAGTACTTC
CASSLASQQETQYF
>.|.|TRBJ1-1|TRBV2
TGTGCCAGCAGTGAAGAGGCCACTACTAACAATGAAGCTTTCTTT
CASSEEATTNNEAFF
>many|.|TRBJ1-2|TRBV6-5
TGTGCCAGCAGTCGGGACGGCCTTGATGGCTACACCTTC
CASSRDGLDGYTF
>.|TRBD1|TRBJ2-7|TRBV7-2
TGTGCCAGCAGCTTAGTGGGACAGGGATTCCACGAGCAGTACTTC
CASSLVGQGFHEQYF
>.|.|TRBJ2-5|TRBV27
TGTGCCAGCAGTCTCCTGACGGCTTTGGAGACCCAGTACTTC
CASSLLTALETQYF
>.|.|TRBJ1-1|TRBV29-1
TGCAGCGTTTTACAGGGCAACACTGAAGCTTTCTTT
CSVLQGNTEAFF
>once|TRBD1|TRBJ2-6|TRBV7-8
TGTGCCAGCACCAATCCTACAGGGGGATTGGCCAACGTCCTGACTTTC
CASTNPTGGLANVLTF
>medium-sized|.|TRBJ2-1|TRBV10-3
TGTGCCATCAGTGATAATAGAGGGGAAGGGTACAATGAGCAGTTCTTC
CAISDNRGEGYNEQFF
>medium-sized|.|TRBJ2-5|TRBV29-1
TGCAGCGTTGGCCTTCAAGAGACCCAGTACTTC
CSVGLQETQYF
>.|.|TRBJ2-5|TRBV7-6
TGTGCCAGCAGCCCATACCCTGGGGCAGGGGGGGAGACCCAGTACTTC
CASSPYPGAGGETQYF
>.|.|TRBJ2-1|TRBV25-1
TGTGCTAGCAGTGACAGACAGTTCAACGAGCAGTTCTTC
CASSDRQFNEQFF
>many|.|TRBJ2-1|TRBV20-1
TGCAGTGCTACCCTCCTGGGAGTGGGACGGGAGCAGTTCTTC
CSATLLGVGREQFF
>many|.|TRBJ2-7|TRBV20-1
TGCAGTGCTATCGTACCATTGTCCGGGGGCTCCGAGCAGTACTTC
CSAIVPLSGGSEQYF
>.|.|TRBJ2-3|TRBV24-1
TGTGCCACCAGTTTGGCATTGACAGATACGCAGTATTTT
CATSLALTDTQYF
>few|.|TRBJ1-2|TRBV18
TGTGCCAGCTCACCTGAGGGACACCCTAACTATGGCTACACCTTC
CASSPEGHPNYGYTF
>many|.|TRBJ1-4|TRBV16
TGTGCCAGCAGCCCCCTGGGGAGGGGATCAACTAATGAAAAACTGTTTTTT
CASSPLGRGSTNEKLFF
>.|.|TRBJ2-7|TRBV5-1
TGCGCCAGCAGCCCGGACGGGGGCTTTGCTCGGGAGCAGCACTTC
CASSPDGGFAREQHF
>.|.|TRBJ1-1|TRBV4-1
TGCGCCAGCAGCCAAGATCGGACGGGGGCGATGGAAGAAGCTTTCTTT
CASSQDRTGAMEEAFF
>.|.|TRBJ2-1|TRBV2
TGTGCCAGCATACCGGCCCTGTTGTTGAATGAGCTGTTCTTC
CASIPALLLNELFF
>.|.|TRBJ1-2|TRBV25-1
TGTGCCAGCAGTGCTAGTCGGGGAGGGAACGGCTACACCTTC
CASSASRGGNGYTF
>once|.|TRBJ1-6|TRBV7-2
TGTGCCAGCAGCCGTTGGACGGGAAGTAATTCACCCCTCCACTTT
CASSRWTGSNSPLHF
>many|TRBD1|TRBJ1-4|TRBV19
TGTGCCAGTAGTATCATGACAGGGAGAAAACTGTTTTTT
CASSIMTGRKLFF